This T cell receptor (beta chain) originates from a study of T cell repertoires in cytomegalovirus infection. Turning to the study itself: Selection of CMV epitopes for the study included recently identified HLA-C-restricted and well-studied HLA-B-restricted ones. CMV infection together with matching HLA type was indicated by public TCR beta signatures.

This CDR3 contains 14 residues. V lost 8 bases to trimming and J lost 3 bases; unmatched junction nucleotides: 6. About this clonotype: Its specificity is not known.

TCRdb redid the calling of the reads with MiXCR, one entry per CDR3 protein. Here the sample spans around 300,000 distinct CDR3 sequences, about 20% being singletons. General observations from the study: Carriage of CMV together with the relevant HLA was identifiable through cumulative public TCR beta family frequency.

The clonotype was recovered from a human donor in good health (CMV status not recorded). Some clones in this sample may be carry-over from other donors' samples. Specimen: cultured PBMCs, collected from culture after CMV antigen stimulation. This chain links TRBV12-3 or TRBV12-4 with TRBJ1-5, with TRBD1 identical over 8 bases. CDR3 region: CASGGGQVNQPQHF. The CDR3 DNA reads TGTGCCAGCGGGGGGGGACAGGTCAATCAGCCCCAGCATTTT.